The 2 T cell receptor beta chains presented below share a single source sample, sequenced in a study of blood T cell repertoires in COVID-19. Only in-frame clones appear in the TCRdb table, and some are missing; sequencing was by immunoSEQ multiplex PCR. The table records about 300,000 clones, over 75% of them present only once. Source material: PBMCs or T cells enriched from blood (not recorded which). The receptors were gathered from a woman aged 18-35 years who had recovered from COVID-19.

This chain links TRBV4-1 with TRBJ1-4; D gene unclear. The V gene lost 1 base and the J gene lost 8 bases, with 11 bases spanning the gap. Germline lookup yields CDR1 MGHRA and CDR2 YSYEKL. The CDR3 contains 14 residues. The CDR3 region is CASSQARLEEKLFF. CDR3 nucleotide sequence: TGCGCCAGCAGCCAAGCCAGACTAGAGGAAAAACTGTTTTTT.

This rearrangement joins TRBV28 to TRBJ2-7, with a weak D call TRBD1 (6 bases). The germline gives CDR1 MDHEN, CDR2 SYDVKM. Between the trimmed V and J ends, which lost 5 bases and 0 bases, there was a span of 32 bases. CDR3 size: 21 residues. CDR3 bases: TGTGCCAGCAGTAGTTTATGGGCTGGGGGCAGTTTTACCCCAAGCTCCTACGAGCAGTACTTC. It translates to CASSSLWAGGSFTPSSYEQYF.